These 26 T cell receptor beta chains originate from one sample sequenced in a study of post-analysis software for immune sequencing data. Study-wide points: Roughly 5 TRBV segments, TRBV5-6, TRBV5-1 and TRBV20-1 among them, were found more frequent in patients than controls.

Researchers reported that TCR beta cDNA libraries carried unique molecular identifiers. Via MiXCR, TCRdb re-called the PCR reads, giving one row per CDR3 protein. The sample has under 900,000 distinct CDR3 sequences; approximately 53% are singletons. The antigens of these receptors remain unknown. Sample: blood. The receptors stem from a girl aged 5 to 17 with multiple sclerosis.

J is TRBJ2-3 and V is TRBV20-1; D not resolved. Germline values: CDR1 DFQATT, CDR2 SNEGSKA (reference sequence). The CDR3 extends over 20 amino acids. V was shortened by 1 base and J by 0 bases, with 26 bases between the two germline ends. The CDR3 loop is CSARGSPRIGSLTSTDTQYF. The CDR3, as DNA: TGCAGTGCTAGAGGAAGCCCACGGATCGGGTCTCTAACTAGCACAGATACGCAGTATTTT.

V usage is TRBV7-6 and J usage is TRBJ2-3; D remains ambiguous. Germline CDR1 reads SGHVS; CDR2 reads FNYEAQ. The CDR3 spans 13 residues. V lost 1 base and J lost 6, with 8 bases in between. CDR3 in amino acids: CASSLEAWDTQYF. The CDR3 nucleotides are TGTGCCAGCAGCTTAGAGGCTTGGGATACGCAGTATTTT.

The V gene is TRBV10-3, the J gene TRBJ2-1, with 8 bases matching TRBD2. CDR3 size: 14 residues. V shed 6 bases and J 4 bases; nucleotides not matched to a gene: 5. The germline CDR1 and CDR2 sequences are ENHRY and SYGVKD. The CDR3 region has the DNA TGTGCCATCAGGGGACTAGGGGGATACAATGAGCAGTTCTTC. Protein sequence: CAIRGLGGYNEQFF.

This clonotype was detected only once. At one end the junction does not follow the germline gene, possibly because of a read error. The chain uses TRBV20-1 and TRBJ2-3; TRBD2 matches 8 bases. This CDR3 is built from 13 residues. CDR1 is DFQATT, CDR2 SNEGSKA, per germline (reference sequence). The CDR3 bases are TGCAGTGCTAGTCGGACTAGCAAAGATACGCAGTATTTT. Residues: CSASRTSKDTQYF.

This clonotype came up a few times. The chain carries TRBV29-1 and TRBJ2-3; 9 nucleotides match TRBD2. J was trimmed by 0 bases and V by 7 bases; bases with no gene match: 20. Germline assignment: CDR1 SQVTM and CDR2 ANQGSEA. The CDR3 covers 19 residues. DNA of the CDR3: TGCAGCGCCCAATCGCAGGGGCGGGGGGGTAAAATGAGCACAGATACGCAGTATTTT. Its translation is CSAQSQGRGGKMSTDTQYF.

The CDR3 reads CASSLDRDAYGEQYF. Here the CDR3 DNA reads TGCGCCAGCAGCTTGGACAGGGATGCCTATGGGGAGCAGTACTTC. The chain recombines TRBV5-1 with TRBJ2-7; the D gene is possibly TRBD1 (6 bases). The V gene's germline CDR1 is SGHRS and CDR2 YFSETQ. The CDR3 totals 15 residues. Deletions cut 0 bases from V and 7 bases from J, with 17 bases between.

This sequence joins TRBV12-3 or TRBV12-4 and TRBJ1-1, with 7 bases lining up with TRBD1. This CDR3 region has 14 residues. V dropped 5 bases and J dropped 7; count of bases not matched to a gene: 10. Written as DNA, the CDR3 is TGTGCCAGCAGTCCCAGACAGGGAGGGATTGAAGCTTTCTTT. Amino acid sequence: CASSPRQGGIEAFF.

The chain links TRBV25-1 to TRBJ2-7; possibly TRBD1 for D (6 bases). CDR1 is MGHDK, CDR2 SYGVNS, per germline. The CDR3 consists of 14 residues. V was cut by 1 base and J by 6 bases, with 13 bases left in between. CDR3 DNA: TGTGCCAGCAGTGAATCAGGGGTCCCCTCCGAGCAGTACTTC. It codes for CASSESGVPSEQYF.

This clonotype was detected only a few times. The chain uses TRBV20-1 and TRBJ2-7; 9 bases are a match to TRBD1. Germline values: CDR1 DFQATT, CDR2 SNEGSKA (reference sequence). CDR3 size: 15 residues. The ends lost 2 bases at V and 4 bases at J; junction bases unmatched: 9. The CDR3 spells CSARPLDRGLYEQYF. CDR3 DNA: TGCAGTGCTAGACCTCTGGACAGGGGACTTTACGAGCAGTACTTC.

This chain connects TRBV11-2 to TRBJ1-2; TRBD1 might be the D (6 bases). V gave up 4 bases and J gave up 5 bases, with 14 bases separating them. Germline V lookup: CDR1 SGHAT, CDR2 FQNNGV. The CDR3 runs to 14 residues. The CDR3 DNA sequence: TGTGCCAGCAGCTCCTTGGGGGGGGCGTATGGCTACACCTTC. This gives the protein CASSSLGGAYGYTF. Combining the CDR3 with reference TRBV11-2 and TRBJ1-2 gives the whole variable domain EAGVAQSPRYKIIEKRQSVAFWCNPISGHATLYWYQQILGQGPKLLIQFQNNGVVDDSQLPKDRFSAERLKGVDSTLKIQPAKLEDSAVYLCASSSLGGAYGYTFGSGTRLTVV.

The V call is TRBV20-1, the J call TRBJ2-1; D is possibly TRBD2 (5 bases). This CDR3 is built from 17 residues. Trimming stripped 1 base from V and 3 bases from J, with 19 bases between. CDR1 is DFQATT, CDR2 SNEGSKA, per germline (reference sequence). The CDR3 loop reads CSARVYRDYYNYNEQFF. CDR3 bases: TGCAGTGCTAGAGTGTACCGGGATTATTATAACTACAATGAGCAGTTCTTC.

The J gene is TRBJ2-5, the V gene TRBV10-3; D gene uncertain. The V gene lost 4 bases and the J gene lost 5 bases, with 20 bases spanning the gap. The CDR3 runs 16 residues. The germline gives CDR1 ENHRY, CDR2 SYGVKD. The DNA for the CDR3 is TGTGCCATCAGTGCGGAGCAGGACGGAAGTGGGGAGACCCAGTACTTC. Its protein product is CAISAEQDGSGETQYF.

Points on this clonotype: A much larger clone lies a single base off, so this may be a read error. V is TRBV5-1 and J is TRBJ2-5; D gene uncertain. Germline V gene sequence: CDR1 SGHRS, CDR2 YFSETQ. This CDR3 contains 12 residues. The CDR3, as DNA: TGCGTCAGCAGCTTTTTACAAGAGACCCAGTACTTC. Residues: CVSSFLQETQYF.

V is TRBV12-3 or TRBV12-4 and J is TRBJ1-1; possible D gene TRBD1, 6 bases. V lost 5 bases, J lost 0 bases, and 10 bases lay in between. The CDR3 is 14 amino acids. This CDR3 is CASSDRQMNTEAFF. Here the CDR3 DNA reads TGTGCCAGCAGTGACAGGCAAATGAACACTGAAGCTTTCTTT.

As for this clonotype: A junction end diverges from the germline sequence, so it may reflect a read error. The J gene is TRBJ1-6, the V gene TRBV29-1, with D perhaps matching TRBD1 (6 bases). This CDR3 contains 15 residues. Germline CDR1 reads SQVTM; CDR2 reads ANQGSEA. The chain's CDR3 is CSVGWGASGNSLLHF. In DNA form, the CDR3 reads TGCAGCGTTGGATGGGGGGCATCGGGAAATTCACTCCTCCACTTT.

This clonotype was detected a few times. The V and J genes are TRBV12-5 and TRBJ2-7; D possibly corresponds to TRBD2 (5 bases). The V gene lost 0 bases and the J gene lost 2 bases, with 11 bases spanning the gap. This CDR3 comprises 15 residues. From germline, CDR1 is LGHNT and CDR2 FRNRAP. The CDR3 loop is CASGLVRLEAYEQYF. The DNA of the CDR3 is TGTGCTAGTGGTTTGGTACGTCTGGAGGCCTACGAGCAGTACTTC.

This chain uses TRBV7-9 with TRBJ1-1, with D possibly TRBD1 on 5 matching bases. Between the trimmed V and J ends, which lost 5 bases and 3 bases, there was a span of 13 bases. Germline CDR1 SEHNR, CDR2 FQNEAQ (reference sequence). CDR3 length equals 14 residues. CDR3 sequence reads: CASSPEGRYTEAFF. The CDR3 region has the DNA TGTGCCAGCAGCCCGGAGGGGCGGTACACTGAAGCTTTCTTT. Filled out from reference TRBV7-9 and TRBJ1-1, the complete variable domain reads DTGVSQNPRHKITKRGQNVTFRCDPISEHNRLYWYRQTLGQGPEFLTYFQNEAQLEKSRLLSDRFSAERPKGSFSTLEIQRTEQGDSAMYLCASSPEGRYTEAFFGQGTRLTVV.

This clonotype was detected only a few times. The chain recombines TRBV5-1 with TRBJ2-5; D is perhaps TRBD1 (6 bases). Germline V lookup: CDR1 SGHRS, CDR2 YFSETQ. Trimming removed 2 bases from V and 2 bases from J, with 10 bases in between. This CDR3 has 14 residues. This CDR3 is CASSLNDRQETQYF. CDR3 nucleotide sequence: TGCGCCAGCAGCTTAAACGACAGGCAAGAGACCCAGTACTTC.

V is TRBV19 and J is TRBJ1-5, with D perhaps matching TRBD1 (5 bases). CDR1 and CDR2 from the germline V gene are LNHDA and SQIVND (reference sequence). The length of the CDR3 is 16 residues. V shed 5 bases and J shed 2 bases, with 16 bases lying between them. The CDR3 spells CASSSGTPVGNQPQHF. CDR3 DNA: TGTGCCAGTAGTTCCGGGACTCCGGTCGGCAATCAGCCCCAGCATTTT.

This chain connects TRBV20-1 to TRBJ1-2, with 10 bases fitting TRBD1. The V gene's germline CDR1 is DFQATT and CDR2 SNEGSKA (reference sequence). The CDR3 has 14 residues. After removal of 5 bases from V and 7 bases from J, the junction contained 10 bases not matched to a gene. The CDR3 bases are TGCAGTGCTTACCCGGGACAGGGGATCGGTGGCTACACCTTC. It is translated as CSAYPGQGIGGYTF.

The chain combines TRBV7-6 with TRBJ2-2, with TRBD1 identical over 8 bases. Trimming cost V 5 bases and J 1 base; bases outside gene matches: 3. The CDR3 runs to 15 residues. The germline CDR1 and CDR2 sequences are SGHVS and FNYEAQ. The chain's CDR3 is CASSPGTGNTGELFF. In DNA form, the CDR3 reads TGTGCCAGCAGCCCAGGGACAGGGAACACCGGGGAGCTGTTTTTT.

V usage is TRBV28 and J usage is TRBJ1-2; 9 positions match TRBD1. Germline values: CDR1 MDHEN, CDR2 SYDVKM. Losses at the gene ends were 6 bases for V and 4 bases for J; bases not matched to a gene: 6. The CDR3 length is 14 residues. CDR3 nucleotide sequence: TGTGCCAGCAGGCACAGGGGGCCGCGCTATGGCTACACCTTC. Residues: CASRHRGPRYGYTF.

V is TRBV6-6 and J is TRBJ2-3, with TRBD2 identical over 10 bases. With V trimmed by 8 bases and J by 2 bases, 10 bases remained unmatched. This CDR3 spans 16 amino acids. Germline V gene data show CDR1 as MNHNY and CDR2 as SVGAGI (reference sequence). The CDR3 here is CASYSGGYTSTDTQYF. Here the CDR3 DNA reads TGTGCCAGCTATAGCGGGGGGTACACATCCACAGATACGCAGTATTTT.

This clonotype occurred a few times. CDR3 sequence (DNA): TGCAGCGTTGAGGGGTTGGGGGCCCCCCTCACAGATACGCAGTATTTT. Its translation: CSVEGLGAPLTDTQYF. The V and J genes are TRBV29-1 and TRBJ2-3; tentatively, D is TRBD1 (6 bases). This CDR3 comprises 16 residues. V lost 3 bases and J lost 2, with 18 bases in between. Per the germline V gene, CDR1 is SQVTM and CDR2 is ANQGSEA.

This clonotype was recorded many times. A read error may account for a junction end that differs from germline. The chain joins TRBV5-1 to TRBJ2-7, with unresolved D. The length of the CDR3 is 12 residues. Germline loops: CDR1 SGHRS, CDR2 YFSETQ. CDR3 sequence: CASSSSSYEQYF. Written as DNA, the CDR3 is TGTGCCAGCAGCTCCAGCTCCTACGAGCAGTACTTC.

The rearrangement uses TRBV5-5 and TRBJ2-6, with TRBD1 as a possible D gene (6 bases). The germline V gene encodes CDR1 SGHKS and CDR2 YYEKEE (reference sequence). CDR3 size: 16 residues. Trimming took 4 bases from V and 0 from J, leaving 11 bases between them. The CDR3 region is CASSGTRDSGANVLTF. The CDR3 nucleotides are TGTGCCAGCAGCGGGACAAGGGACTCTGGGGCCAACGTCCTGACTTTC.